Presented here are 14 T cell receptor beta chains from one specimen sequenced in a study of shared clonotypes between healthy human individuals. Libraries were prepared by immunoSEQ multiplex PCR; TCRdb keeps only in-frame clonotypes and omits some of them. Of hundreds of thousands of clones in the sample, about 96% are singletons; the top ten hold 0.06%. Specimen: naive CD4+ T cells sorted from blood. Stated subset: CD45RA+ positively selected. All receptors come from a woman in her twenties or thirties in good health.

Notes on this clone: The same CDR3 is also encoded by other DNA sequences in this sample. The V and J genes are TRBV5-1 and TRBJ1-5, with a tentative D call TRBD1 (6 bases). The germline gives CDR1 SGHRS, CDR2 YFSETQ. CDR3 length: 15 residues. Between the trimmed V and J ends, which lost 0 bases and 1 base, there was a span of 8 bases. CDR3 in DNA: TGCGCCAGCAGCTTGGAGGGACAAAGCAATCAGCCCCAGCATTTT. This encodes CASSLEGQSNQPQHF. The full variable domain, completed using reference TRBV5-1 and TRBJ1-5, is KAGVTQTPRYLIKTRGQQVTLSCSPISGHRSVSWYQQTPGQGLQFLFEYFSETQRNKGNFPGRFSGRQFSNSRSEMNVSTLELGDSALYLCASSLEGQSNQPQHFGDGTRLSIL.

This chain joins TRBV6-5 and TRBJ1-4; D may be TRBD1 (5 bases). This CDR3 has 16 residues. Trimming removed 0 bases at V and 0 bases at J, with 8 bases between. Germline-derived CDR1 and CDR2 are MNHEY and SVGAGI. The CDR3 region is CASSYSQGATNEKLFF. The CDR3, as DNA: TGTGCCAGCAGTTACTCGCAGGGAGCAACTAATGAAAAACTGTTTTTT.

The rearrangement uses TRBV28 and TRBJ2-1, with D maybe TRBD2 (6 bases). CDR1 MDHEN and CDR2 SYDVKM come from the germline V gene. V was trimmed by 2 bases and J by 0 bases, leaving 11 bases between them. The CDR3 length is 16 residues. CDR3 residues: CASSLGGFYSYNEQFF. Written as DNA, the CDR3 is TGTGCCAGCAGTTTAGGGGGGTTTTACTCCTACAATGAGCAGTTCTTC.

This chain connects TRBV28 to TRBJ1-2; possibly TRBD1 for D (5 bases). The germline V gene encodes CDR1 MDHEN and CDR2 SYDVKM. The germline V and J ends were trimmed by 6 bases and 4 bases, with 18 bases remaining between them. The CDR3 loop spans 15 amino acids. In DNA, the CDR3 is TGTGCCAGCAGCACCCGGCCCTGGAGGGGCTATGGCTACACCTTC. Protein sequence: CASSTRPWRGYGYTF.

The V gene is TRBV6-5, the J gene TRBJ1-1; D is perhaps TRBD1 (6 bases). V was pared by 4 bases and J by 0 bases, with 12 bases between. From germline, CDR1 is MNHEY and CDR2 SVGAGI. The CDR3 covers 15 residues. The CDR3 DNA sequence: TGTGCCAGCAGTTCTGCCGGGGGCGTGAACACTGAAGCTTTCTTT. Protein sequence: CASSSAGGVNTEAFF.

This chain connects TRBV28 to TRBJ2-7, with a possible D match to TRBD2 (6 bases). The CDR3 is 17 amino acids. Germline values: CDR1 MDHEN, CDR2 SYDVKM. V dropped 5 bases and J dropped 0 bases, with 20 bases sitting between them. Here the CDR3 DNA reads TGTGCCAGCAGTCCTCGGGGCGGAGGGCCGGGCTCCTACGAGCAGTACTTC. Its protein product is CASSPRGGGPGSYEQYF.

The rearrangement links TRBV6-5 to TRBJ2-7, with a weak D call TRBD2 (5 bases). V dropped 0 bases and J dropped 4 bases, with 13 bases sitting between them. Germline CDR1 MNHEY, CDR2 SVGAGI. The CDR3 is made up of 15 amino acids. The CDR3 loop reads CASSYSLEGGYEQYF. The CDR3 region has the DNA TGTGCCAGCAGTTACTCTTTAGAGGGCGGTTACGAGCAGTACTTC.

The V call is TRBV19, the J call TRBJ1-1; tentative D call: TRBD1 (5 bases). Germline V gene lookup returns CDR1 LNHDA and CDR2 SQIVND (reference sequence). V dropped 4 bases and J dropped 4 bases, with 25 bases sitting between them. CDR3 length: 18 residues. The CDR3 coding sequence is TGTGCCAGTAGTACTGGCCTGATCGGCGGGCAGGGTGCCACTGAAGCTTTCTTT. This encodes CASSTGLIGGQGATEAFF.

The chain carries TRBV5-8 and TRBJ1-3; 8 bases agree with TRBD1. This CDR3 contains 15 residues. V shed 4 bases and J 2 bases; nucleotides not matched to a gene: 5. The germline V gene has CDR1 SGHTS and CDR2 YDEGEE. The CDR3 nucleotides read TGTGCCAGCAGCCAACAGGGGGATCCTGGAAACACCATATATTTT. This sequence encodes CASSQQGDPGNTIYF.

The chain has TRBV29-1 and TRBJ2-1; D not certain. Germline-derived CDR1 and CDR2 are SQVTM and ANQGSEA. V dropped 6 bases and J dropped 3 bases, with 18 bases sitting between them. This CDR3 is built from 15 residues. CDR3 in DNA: TGCAGCGTGACCGGGCTGAACCTCTTCTACAATGAGCAGTTCTTC. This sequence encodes CSVTGLNLFYNEQFF.

CDR3 amino acids: CSVPGQGGYEQYF. The CDR3 nucleotides are TGCAGCGTACCCGGGCAGGGGGGATACGAGCAGTACTTC. The chain employs TRBV29-1 and TRBJ2-5; D might be TRBD1 (7 bases). The last part of the DNA fits TRBJ2-7 better; the J call may be wrong. The CDR3 loop spans 13 amino acids. Germline V gene lookup returns CDR1 SQVTM and CDR2 ANQGSEA.

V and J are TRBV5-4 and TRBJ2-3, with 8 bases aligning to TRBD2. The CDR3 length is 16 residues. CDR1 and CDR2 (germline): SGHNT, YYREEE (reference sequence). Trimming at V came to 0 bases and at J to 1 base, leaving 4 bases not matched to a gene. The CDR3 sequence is CASSLAAGGRTDTQYF. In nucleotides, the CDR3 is TGTGCCAGCAGCTTGGCGGCGGGAGGACGCACAGATACGCAGTATTTT. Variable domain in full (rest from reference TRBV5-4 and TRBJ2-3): ETGVTQSPTHLIKTRGQQVTLRCSSQSGHNTVSWYQQALGQGPQFIFQYYREEENGRGNFPPRFSGLQFPNYSSELNVNALELDDSALYLCASSLAAGGRTDTQYFGPGTRLTVL.

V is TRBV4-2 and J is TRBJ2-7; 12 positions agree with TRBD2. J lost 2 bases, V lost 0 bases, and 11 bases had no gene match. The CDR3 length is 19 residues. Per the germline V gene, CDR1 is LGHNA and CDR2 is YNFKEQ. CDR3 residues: CASSQDVMTSGSGTYEQYF. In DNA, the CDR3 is TGTGCCAGCAGCCAAGACGTAATGACTAGCGGGAGTGGGACCTACGAGCAGTACTTC.

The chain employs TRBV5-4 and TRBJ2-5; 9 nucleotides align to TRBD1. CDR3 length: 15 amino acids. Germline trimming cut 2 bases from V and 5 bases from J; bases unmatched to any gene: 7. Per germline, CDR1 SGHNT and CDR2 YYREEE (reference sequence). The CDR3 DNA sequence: TGTGCCAGCAGCTTCGGGACAGGGATATGGGAGACCCAGTACTTC. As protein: CASSFGTGIWETQYF.